Reported below is one T cell receptor (beta chain). Germline CDR1 reads GTSNPN; CDR2 reads SVGIG (reference sequence). The V end lost 0 bases, the J end lost 7 bases, and 9 bases lay between the germline ends. There are 12 residues in the CDR3. This record belongs to a study of T cell responses to AZD1222 COVID-19 vaccine. Whether given at about 4 or about 12 weeks, second doses were pooled. Profiling relied on immunoSEQ multiplex PCR, and the TCRdb table lists in-frame clones only, not all of them. The sample records over 65,000 clones, around 90% being singletons. Source: peripheral blood, taken 28 days after the second AZD1222 dose. The TCR sequence derives from an adult who received the AZD1222 COVID-19 vaccine. The chain recombines TRBV30 with TRBJ1-1, with D uncertain. The CDR3 sequence: CAWSVAQNEAFF. The CDR3 DNA sequence: TGTGCCTGGAGTGTCGCACAGAATGAAGCTTTCTTT.